A single sample is the source of the 21 T cell receptor beta chains below, sequenced in a study of cytomegalovirus exposure and HLA in healthy donors (dated by TCRdb to 2016 to 2017). Library generation was performed with the immunoSEQ multiplex PCR assay. The multiplex PCR relied on a mix of 60 forward primers for TCR Vbeta segments and 13 reverse primers for TCR Jbeta segments. The clones in this table, taken by TCRdb from immuneACCESS, are in-frame only. Not every clone is retained; where verified, under half of the shortfall comes from an unresolved V gene, and the cause of the rest is unknown. In all, the sample holds more than 110,000 clones, and approximately 70% of those were seen once. In total, the top ten clones hold 1.5% to 2% of the sample. The sequenced material came from PBMCs. These receptors were taken from a woman aged 25 to 39 in good health and CMV-seronegative.

This chain uses TRBV5-6 with TRBJ2-5, with TRBD2 as a possible D gene (7 bases). V was trimmed by 3 bases and J by 5 bases, leaving 14 bases between them. The CDR3 extends over 14 amino acids. Germline V gene lookup returns CDR1 SGHDT and CDR2 YYEEEE. This CDR3 reads CASSWKGGSETQYF. In DNA form, the CDR3 reads TGTGCCAGCAGCTGGAAGGGGGGGAGCGAGACCCAGTACTTC. The full variable domain, with the rest looked up from reference TRBV5-6 and TRBJ2-5, is DAGVTQSPTHLIKTRGQQVTLRCSPKSGHDTVSWYQQALGQGPQFIFQYYEEEERQRGNFPDRFSGHQFPNYSSELNVNALLLGDSALYLCASSWKGGSETQYFGPGTRLLVL.

This clone was detected once. V gene TRBV4-2 combines with J gene TRBJ2-2; no firm D call. V lost 4 bases, J lost 6 bases, and 15 bases lay in between. CDR1 LGHNA and CDR2 YNFKEQ come from the germline V gene. The CDR3 is 15 residues long. DNA of the CDR3: TGTGCCAGCAGCCCCGCTTGGGCAGAAGCCGGGGAGCTGTTTTTT. This gives the protein CASSPAWAEAGELFF.

This clone appeared a single time. The rearrangement links TRBV11-2 to TRBJ2-2; D is uncertain. Looked up from germline, CDR1 is SGHAT and CDR2 is FQNNGV. This CDR3 has 13 residues. The V gene lost 1 base and the J gene lost 7 bases, with 7 bases spanning the gap. In nucleotides, the CDR3 is TGTGCCAGCAGCTTAGTGGCAGGCGGGGAGCTGTTTTTT. Translated: CASSLVAGGELFF.

V usage is TRBV6-1 and J usage is TRBJ1-2, with D perhaps TRBD1 (5 bases). Germline V gives CDR1 MNHNS, CDR2 SASEGT. V was cut by 3 bases and J by 4 bases, with 9 bases left in between. CDR3 length equals 13 residues. CDR3 coding DNA: TGTGCCAGCAGTGAGGGGCGGATCTATGGCTACACCTTC. Protein: CASSEGRIYGYTF.

The chain has TRBV21-1 and TRBJ2-5; the table's D call, TRBD1, was not checked against the DNA. TRBV21-1 is described as a pseudogene. This CDR3 contains 18 residues. The CDR3 loop reads CASSSRDTESRRAETQYF. The CDR3, as DNA: TGTGCCAGCAGCAGCCGGGACACCGAATCCCGAAGGGCAGAGACCCAGTACTTC.

Note on this clone: The sample has other DNA sequences that encode this CDR3 too. The CDR3 loop is CASSIQSGEQYF. The CDR3, as DNA: TGTGCCAGCAGCATCCAGTCGGGCGAGCAGTACTTC. V usage is TRBV11-2 and J usage is TRBJ2-7; D is unclear. There are 12 residues in the CDR3. Germline loops: CDR1 SGHAT, CDR2 FQNNGV. Deletions cut 5 bases from V and 6 bases from J, with 11 bases between.

The chain employs TRBV18 and TRBJ2-3; maybe TRBD2 (7 bases). CDR1 and CDR2 from the germline V gene are KGHSH and LQKENI. The CDR3 extends over 14 amino acids. Trimming shortened V by 3 bases and J by 6 bases, and 13 bases separated the two germline ends. The CDR3 reads CASSPGAGADTQYF. In DNA form, the CDR3 reads TGTGCCAGCTCACCGGGCGCGGGGGCCGATACGCAGTATTTT.

Only a few counts were recorded for this clone. The chain is built from TRBV30 and TRBJ1-1; D gene uncertain. V lost 5 bases and J 4 bases, leaving 11 bases between the germline ends. Germline V lookup: CDR1 GTSNPN, CDR2 SVGIG (reference sequence). The CDR3 covers 12 residues. As DNA, the CDR3 is TGTGCCTGGTCCGGGGTTAGCACTGAAGCTTTCTTT. It translates to CAWSGVSTEAFF.

The chain combines TRBV28 with TRBJ1-3; D perhaps matches TRBD1 (6 bases). The CDR3 extends over 16 amino acids. The V gene lost 2 bases and the J gene lost 4 bases, with 15 bases spanning the gap. Germline CDR1 is MDHEN and CDR2 is SYDVKM. In DNA, the CDR3 is TGTGCCAGCAGTTTAAACAGCGGGGGCGTGGGAAACACCATATATTTT. Protein product: CASSLNSGGVGNTIYF.

The rearrangement joins TRBV6-5 to TRBJ2-5; the D gene is possibly TRBD2 (6 bases). Trimming stripped 2 bases from V and 5 bases from J, with 12 bases between. This CDR3 contains 14 residues. CDR1 and CDR2 (germline): MNHEY, SVGAGI. DNA for the CDR3: TGTGCCAGCAGTTACCAGGCGGGGCGGGAGACCCAGTACTTC. It encodes CASSYQAGRETQYF.

Comment on this clone: Different DNA sequences within this sample yield the same CDR3. The rearrangement uses TRBV5-1 and TRBJ2-1; 14 bases fit TRBD2. Losses at the gene ends were 3 bases for V and 4 bases for J; bases not matched to a gene: 3. Germline V gene lookup returns CDR1 SGHRS and CDR2 YFSETQ. This CDR3 region has 16 residues. The CDR3 sequence is CASSSGTSGGYNEQFF. The CDR3 bases are TGCGCCAGCAGCTCCGGGACTAGCGGGGGTTACAATGAGCAGTTCTTC.

The J gene is TRBJ2-5, the V gene TRBV5-1; D possibly corresponds to TRBD2 (6 bases). Trimming took 0 bases from V and 2 from J, leaving 8 bases between them. The CDR3 covers 14 residues. Germline V gene sequence: CDR1 SGHRS, CDR2 YFSETQ. As DNA, the CDR3 is TGCGCCAGCAGCTTGGGGACTAATCAAGAGACCCAGTACTTC. Its protein is CASSLGTNQETQYF.

The J gene is TRBJ1-6, the V gene TRBV6-1; D remains ambiguous. The CDR3 spans 15 residues. The V gene lost 5 bases and the J gene lost 7 bases, with 15 bases spanning the gap. Per germline, CDR1 MNHNS and CDR2 SASEGT. This CDR3 reads CASSNLRVGNSPLHF. The CDR3 DNA reads TGTGCCAGCAGTAACCTACGGGTAGGCAATTCACCCCTCCACTTT.

Here the CDR3 reads CASSLGGGTNTGELFF. DNA of the CDR3: TGTGCCAGCAGCTTAGGTGGCGGGACGAACACCGGGGAGCTGTTTTTT. V and J are TRBV7-2 and TRBJ2-2; possible D gene TRBD2, 6 bases. The V and J ends lost 1 base and 0 bases respectively, with 9 bases between them. Germline V CDR1 and CDR2: SGHTA, FQGNSA. This CDR3 has 16 amino acids.

V usage is TRBV5-1 and J usage is TRBJ2-5; 8 bases line up with TRBD1. This CDR3 spans 15 amino acids. With V trimmed by 0 bases and J by 3 bases, 4 bases remained unmatched. Per germline, CDR1 SGHRS and CDR2 YFSETQ. CDR3 bases: TGCGCCAGCAGCTTGGTGGGGACAGGTGAAGAGACCCAGTACTTC. Translating gives CASSLVGTGEETQYF.

The rearrangement links TRBV11-2 to TRBJ2-3; 11 bases align to TRBD2. This CDR3 comprises 15 residues. Germline lookup yields CDR1 SGHAT and CDR2 FQNNGV. With 6 bases clipped from V and 0 bases from J, the junction kept 2 bases outside the gene matches. The CDR3 loop is CASRLAGVSTDTQYF. In DNA, the CDR3 is TGTGCCAGCAGACTAGCGGGAGTGAGCACAGATACGCAGTATTTT.

The genes are TRBV7-8 and TRBJ1-6; 7 nucleotides match TRBD1. Germline CDR1 reads SGHVS; CDR2 reads FQNEAQ. This CDR3 has 14 residues. J gave up 8 bases and V 2 bases, and 3 bases lay outside the gene matches. CDR3 in amino acids: CASSLNRGDSPLHF. CDR3 bases: TGTGCCAGCAGCTTAAACAGGGGTGATTCACCCCTCCACTTT. Drawing the rest from reference TRBV7-8 and TRBJ1-6, the complete variable domain is GAGVSQSPRYKVAKRGQDVALRCDPISGHVSLFWYQQALGQGPEFLTYFQNEAQLDKSGLPSDRFFAERPEGSVSTLKIQRTQQEDSAVYLCASSLNRGDSPLHFGNGTRLTVT.

This chain links TRBV7-3 with TRBJ2-1; D might be TRBD1 (7 bases). CDR1 and CDR2 (germline): SGHTA, FQGTGA. With 5 bases removed from V and 6 bases from J, the gap between germline ends came to 17 bases. The CDR3 contains 15 residues. CDR3 region: CASSPNRGGGNEQFF. For the CDR3, the DNA is TGTGCCAGCAGCCCTAACAGGGGAGGTGGCAATGAGCAGTTCTTC.

V gene TRBV29-1 combines with J gene TRBJ1-5; TRBD1 matches 8 bases. Germline CDR1 reads SQVTM; CDR2 reads ANQGSEA. V shed 7 bases and J 5 bases; nucleotides not matched to a gene: 10. This CDR3 spans 14 amino acids. The CDR3 DNA sequence: TGCAGCGCCAGCCAGGGGGCCTTTGATCAGCCCCAGCATTTT. Its protein is CSASQGAFDQPQHF.

The chain combines TRBV7-3 with TRBJ1-4; 8 nucleotides line up with TRBD1. Germline loops: CDR1 SGHTA, CDR2 FQGTGA. This CDR3 spans 15 amino acids. The trim removed 5 bases at V and 7 bases at J, leaving 9 bases unmatched. DNA of the CDR3: TGTGCCAGCAGCAAACCGGACAGGGATCTTGAAAAACTGTTTTTT. Translation gives CASSKPDRDLEKLFF. Variable domain in full (rest from reference TRBV7-3 and TRBJ1-4): GAGVSQTPSNKVTEKGKYVELRCDPISGHTALYWYRQSLGQGPEFLIYFQGTGAADDSGLPNDRFFAVRPEGSVSTLKIQRTERGDSAVYLCASSKPDRDLEKLFFGSGTQLSVL.

V gene TRBV14 combines with J gene TRBJ2-1; TRBD1 matches at 9 bases. Per germline, CDR1 SGHDN and CDR2 FVKESK. This CDR3 region has 20 residues. Germline trimming cut 2 bases from V and 0 bases from J; bases unmatched to any gene: 14. CDR3 region: CASSQMTGGFPLSSYNEQFF. CDR3 DNA: TGTGCCAGCAGCCAAATGACAGGGGGGTTTCCTTTGAGCTCCTACAATGAGCAGTTCTTC.